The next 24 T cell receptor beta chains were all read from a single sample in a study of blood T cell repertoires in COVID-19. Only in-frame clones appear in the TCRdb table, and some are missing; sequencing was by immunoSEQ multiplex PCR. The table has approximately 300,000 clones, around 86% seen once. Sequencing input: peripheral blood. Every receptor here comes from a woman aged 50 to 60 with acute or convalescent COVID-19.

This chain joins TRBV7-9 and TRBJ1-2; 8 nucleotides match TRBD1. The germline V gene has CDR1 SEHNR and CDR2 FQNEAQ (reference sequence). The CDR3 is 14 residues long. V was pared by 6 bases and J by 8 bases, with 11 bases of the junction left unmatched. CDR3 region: CASSFGQGDEGYTF. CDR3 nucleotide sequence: TGTGCCAGCAGTTTCGGACAGGGCGATGAGGGCTACACCTTC.

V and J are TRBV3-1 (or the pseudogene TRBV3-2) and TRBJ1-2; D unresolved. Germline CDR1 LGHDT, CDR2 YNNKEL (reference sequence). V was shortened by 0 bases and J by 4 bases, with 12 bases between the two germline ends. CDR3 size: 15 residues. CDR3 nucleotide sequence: TGTGCCAGCAGCCAAGATGTGGACTGGGGCTATGGCTACACCTTC. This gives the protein CASSQDVDWGYGYTF.

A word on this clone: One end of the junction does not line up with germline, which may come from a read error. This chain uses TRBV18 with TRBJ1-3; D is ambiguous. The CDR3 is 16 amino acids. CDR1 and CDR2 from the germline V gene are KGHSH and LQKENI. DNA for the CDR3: TGTGCCAGCTCCCCACGGTCAGACTACTCTGGAAACACCATATATTTT. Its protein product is CASSPRSDYSGNTIYF.

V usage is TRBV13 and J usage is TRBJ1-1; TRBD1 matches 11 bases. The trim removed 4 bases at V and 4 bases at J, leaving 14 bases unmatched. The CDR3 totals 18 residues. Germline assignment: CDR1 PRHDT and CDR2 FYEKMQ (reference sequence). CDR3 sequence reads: CASSSIPGQGEGGTEAFF. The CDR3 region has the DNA TGTGCCAGCAGCTCCATTCCGGGACAGGGGGAGGGAGGCACTGAAGCTTTCTTT.

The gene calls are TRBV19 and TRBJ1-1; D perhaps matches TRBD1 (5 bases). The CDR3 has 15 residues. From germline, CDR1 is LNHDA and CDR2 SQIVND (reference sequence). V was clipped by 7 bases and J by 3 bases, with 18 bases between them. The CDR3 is CASKKGPSAYTEAFF. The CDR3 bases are TGTGCCAGTAAAAAGGGACCTAGCGCATACACTGAAGCTTTCTTT.

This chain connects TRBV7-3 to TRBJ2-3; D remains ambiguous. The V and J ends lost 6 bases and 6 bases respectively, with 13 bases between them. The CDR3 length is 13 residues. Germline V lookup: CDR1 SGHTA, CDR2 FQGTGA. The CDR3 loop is CASRLNHADTQYF. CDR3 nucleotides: TGTGCCAGCAGGCTTAACCACGCGGATACGCAGTATTTT.

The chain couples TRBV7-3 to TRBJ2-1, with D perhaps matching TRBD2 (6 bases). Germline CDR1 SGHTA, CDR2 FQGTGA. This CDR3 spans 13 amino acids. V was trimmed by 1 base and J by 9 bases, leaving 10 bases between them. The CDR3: CASSLRATSEQFF. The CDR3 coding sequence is TGTGCCAGCAGCTTAAGGGCGACTAGTGAGCAGTTCTTC.

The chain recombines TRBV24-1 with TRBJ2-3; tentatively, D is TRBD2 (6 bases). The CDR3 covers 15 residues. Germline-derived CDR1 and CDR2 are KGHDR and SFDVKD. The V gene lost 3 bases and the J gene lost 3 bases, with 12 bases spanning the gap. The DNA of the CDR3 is TGTGCCACCAGTGATCGAGGGGACTCTACAGATACGCAGTATTTT. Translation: CATSDRGDSTDTQYF.

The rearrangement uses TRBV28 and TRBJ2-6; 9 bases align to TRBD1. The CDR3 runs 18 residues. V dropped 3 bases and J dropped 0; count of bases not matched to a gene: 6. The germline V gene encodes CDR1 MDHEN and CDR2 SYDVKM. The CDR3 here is CASSFSTGGTSGANVLTF. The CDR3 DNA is TGTGCCAGCAGTTTCTCGACAGGGGGAACCTCTGGGGCCAACGTCCTGACTTTC.

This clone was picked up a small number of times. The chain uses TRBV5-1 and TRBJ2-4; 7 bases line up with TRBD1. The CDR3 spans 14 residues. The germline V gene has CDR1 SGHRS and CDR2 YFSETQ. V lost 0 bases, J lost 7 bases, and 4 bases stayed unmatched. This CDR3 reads CASSLGTGGNIQYF. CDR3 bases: TGCGCCAGCAGCTTGGGGACAGGCGGCAACATTCAGTACTTC. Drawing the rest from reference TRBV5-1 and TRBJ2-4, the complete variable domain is KAGVTQTPRYLIKTRGQQVTLSCSPISGHRSVSWYQQTPGQGLQFLFEYFSETQRNKGNFPGRFSGRQFSNSRSEMNVSTLELGDSALYLCASSLGTGGNIQYFGAGTRLSVL.

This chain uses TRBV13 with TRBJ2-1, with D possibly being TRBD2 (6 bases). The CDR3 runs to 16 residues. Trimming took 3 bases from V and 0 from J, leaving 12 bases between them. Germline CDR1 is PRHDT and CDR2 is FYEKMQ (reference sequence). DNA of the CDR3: TGTGCCAGCAGCTTCAGCGGGCGGAGCTCCTACAATGAGCAGTTCTTC. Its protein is CASSFSGRSSYNEQFF.

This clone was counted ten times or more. The CDR3 sequence is CASRHKDRLNTEAFF. The CDR3 coding sequence is TGTGCCAGCAGACACAAGGACAGGTTGAACACTGAAGCTTTCTTT. This chain connects TRBV7-9 to TRBJ1-1; 7 bases line up with TRBD1. This CDR3 spans 15 amino acids. The germline V gene has CDR1 SEHNR and CDR2 FQNEAQ (reference sequence). V lost 6 bases, J lost 0 bases, and 7 bases stayed unmatched.

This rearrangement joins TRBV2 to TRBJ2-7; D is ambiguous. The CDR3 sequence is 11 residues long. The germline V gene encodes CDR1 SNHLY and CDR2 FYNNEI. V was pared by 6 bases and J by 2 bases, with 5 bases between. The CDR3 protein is CASRQTYEQYF. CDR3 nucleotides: TGTGCCAGCAGACAGACCTACGAGCAGTACTTC.

In DNA form, the CDR3 reads TGTGCCAGCACGGGGGAAATGAACACTGAAGCTTTCTTT. Its translation: CASTGEMNTEAFF. The V call is TRBV2, the J call TRBJ1-1, with D perhaps TRBD1 (5 bases). Germline loops: CDR1 SNHLY, CDR2 FYNNEI. This CDR3 is 13 amino acids long. Deletions cut 7 bases from V and 0 bases from J, with 9 bases between.

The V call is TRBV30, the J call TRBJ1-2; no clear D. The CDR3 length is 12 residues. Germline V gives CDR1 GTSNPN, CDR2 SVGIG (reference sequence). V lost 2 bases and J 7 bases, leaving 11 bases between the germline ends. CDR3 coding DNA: TGTGCCTGGAGTTTGACATACTTTGGCTACACCTTC. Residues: CAWSLTYFGYTF.

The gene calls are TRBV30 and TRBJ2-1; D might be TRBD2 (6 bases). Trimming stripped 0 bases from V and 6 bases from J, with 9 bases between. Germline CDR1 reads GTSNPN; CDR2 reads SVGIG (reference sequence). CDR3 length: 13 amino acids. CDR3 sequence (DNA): TGTGCCTGGAGTGTCTGGGGAGGCAATGAGCAGTTCTTC. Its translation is CAWSVWGGNEQFF.

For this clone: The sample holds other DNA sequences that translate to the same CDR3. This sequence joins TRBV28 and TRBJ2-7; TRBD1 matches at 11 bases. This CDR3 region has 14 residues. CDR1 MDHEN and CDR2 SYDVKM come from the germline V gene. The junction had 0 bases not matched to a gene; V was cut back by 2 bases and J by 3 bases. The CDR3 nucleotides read TGTGCCAGCAGTTTAGGGACAGGGGGCTACGAGCAGTACTTC. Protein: CASSLGTGGYEQYF.

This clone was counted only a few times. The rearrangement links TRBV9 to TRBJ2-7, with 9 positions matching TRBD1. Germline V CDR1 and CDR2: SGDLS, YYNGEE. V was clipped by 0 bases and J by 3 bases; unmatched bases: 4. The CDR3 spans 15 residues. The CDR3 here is CASSVATGGNYEQYF. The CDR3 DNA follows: TGTGCCAGCAGCGTAGCGACAGGGGGTAACTACGAGCAGTACTTC.

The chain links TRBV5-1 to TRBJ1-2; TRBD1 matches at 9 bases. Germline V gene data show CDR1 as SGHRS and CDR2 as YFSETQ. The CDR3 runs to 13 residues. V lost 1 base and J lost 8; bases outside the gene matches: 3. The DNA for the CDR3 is TGCGCCAGCAGCTTGTGGACAGGGGAGGGCTACACCTTC. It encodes CASSLWTGEGYTF.

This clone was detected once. CDR3 protein: CASSVNRETQYF. CDR3 DNA: TGTGCCAGCAGTGTGAATCGGGAGACCCAGTACTTC. This chain joins TRBV2 and TRBJ2-5; D unresolved. Germline V lookup: CDR1 SNHLY, CDR2 FYNNEI. V gave up 4 bases and J gave up 5 bases, with 8 bases separating them. The CDR3 length is 12 residues. Full variable domain (outside the CDR3, taken from reference TRBV2 and TRBJ2-5): EPEVTQTPSHQVTQMGQEVILRCVPISNHLYFYWYRQILGQKVEFLVSFYNNEISEKSEIFDDQFSVERPDGSNFTLKIRSTKLEDSAMYFCASSVNRETQYFGPGTRLLVL.

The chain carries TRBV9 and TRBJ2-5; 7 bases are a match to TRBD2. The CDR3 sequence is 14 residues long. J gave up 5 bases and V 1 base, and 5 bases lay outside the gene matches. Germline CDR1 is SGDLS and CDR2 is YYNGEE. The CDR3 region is CASSVYSGIETQYF. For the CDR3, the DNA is TGTGCCAGCAGCGTATACAGCGGGATTGAGACCCAGTACTTC.

The CDR3: CASSSSGGNTEAFF. The DNA of the CDR3 is TGTGCCAGCTCATCCTCCGGAGGCAACACTGAAGCTTTCTTT. V usage is TRBV18 and J usage is TRBJ1-1; D not resolved. The CDR3 runs 14 residues. Germline V gene sequence: CDR1 KGHSH, CDR2 LQKENI. Trimming pared 5 bases from V and 2 bases from J, leaving 12 bases between.

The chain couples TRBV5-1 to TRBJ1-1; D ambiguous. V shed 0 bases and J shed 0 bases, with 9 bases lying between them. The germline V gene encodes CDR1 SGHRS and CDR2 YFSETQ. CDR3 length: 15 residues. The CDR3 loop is CASSLGFGVNTEAFF. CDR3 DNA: TGCGCCAGCAGCTTGGGGTTTGGAGTGAACACTGAAGCTTTCTTT.

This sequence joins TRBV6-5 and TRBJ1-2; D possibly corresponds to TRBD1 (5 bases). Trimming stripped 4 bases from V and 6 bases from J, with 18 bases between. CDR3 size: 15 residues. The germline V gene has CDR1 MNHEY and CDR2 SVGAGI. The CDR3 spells CASSSGHRGLNGYTF. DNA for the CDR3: TGTGCCAGCAGTTCCGGACACCGAGGATTGAATGGCTACACCTTC.